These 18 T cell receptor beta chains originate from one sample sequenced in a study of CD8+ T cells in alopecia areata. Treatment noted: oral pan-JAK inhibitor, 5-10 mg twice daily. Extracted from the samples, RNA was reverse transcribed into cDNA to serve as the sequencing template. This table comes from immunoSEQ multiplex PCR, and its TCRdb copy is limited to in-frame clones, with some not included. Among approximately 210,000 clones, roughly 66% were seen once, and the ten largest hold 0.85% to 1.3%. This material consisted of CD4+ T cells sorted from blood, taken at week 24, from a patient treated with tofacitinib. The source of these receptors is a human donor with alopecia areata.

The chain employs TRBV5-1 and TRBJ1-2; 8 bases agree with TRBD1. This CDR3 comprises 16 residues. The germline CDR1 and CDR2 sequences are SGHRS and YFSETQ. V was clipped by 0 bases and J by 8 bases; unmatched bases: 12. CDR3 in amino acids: CASSLAEWTGMEGYTF. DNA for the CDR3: TGCGCCAGCAGCTTGGCGGAGTGGACAGGGATGGAGGGCTACACCTTC.

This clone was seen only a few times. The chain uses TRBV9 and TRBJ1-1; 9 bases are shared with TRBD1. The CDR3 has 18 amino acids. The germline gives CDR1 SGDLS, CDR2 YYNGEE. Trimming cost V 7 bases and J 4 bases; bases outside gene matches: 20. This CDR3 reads CASAAGDRVFGSGTEAFF. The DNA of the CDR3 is TGTGCCAGCGCCGCCGGGGACAGGGTGTTTGGTTCGGGCACTGAAGCTTTCTTT.

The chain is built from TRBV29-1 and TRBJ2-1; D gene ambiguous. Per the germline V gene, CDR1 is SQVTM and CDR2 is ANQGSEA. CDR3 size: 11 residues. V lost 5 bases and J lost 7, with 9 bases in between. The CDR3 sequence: CSVRLGNEQFF. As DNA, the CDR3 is TGCAGCGTTCGTTTAGGTAATGAGCAGTTCTTC.

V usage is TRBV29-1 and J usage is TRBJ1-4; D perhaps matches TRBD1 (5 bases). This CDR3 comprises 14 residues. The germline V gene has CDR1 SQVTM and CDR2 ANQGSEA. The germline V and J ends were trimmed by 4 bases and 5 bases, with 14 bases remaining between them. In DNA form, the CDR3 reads TGCAGCGTTGCGGTCGGGTCAGGGAATGAAAAACTGTTTTTT. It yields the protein CSVAVGSGNEKLFF.

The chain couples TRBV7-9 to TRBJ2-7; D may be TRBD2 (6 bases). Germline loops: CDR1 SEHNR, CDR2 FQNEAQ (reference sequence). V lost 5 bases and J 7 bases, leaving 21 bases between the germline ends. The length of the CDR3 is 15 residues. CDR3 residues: CASSLPTGPGEEQYF. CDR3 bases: TGTGCCAGCAGCCTACCGACCGGTCCGGGGGAGGAGCAGTACTTC. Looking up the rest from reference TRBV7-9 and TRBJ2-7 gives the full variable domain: DTGVSQNPRHKITKRGQNVTFRCDPISEHNRLYWYRQTLGQGPEFLTYFQNEAQLEKSRLLSDRFSAERPKGSFSTLEIQRTEQGDSAMYLCASSLPTGPGEEQYFGPGTRLTVT.

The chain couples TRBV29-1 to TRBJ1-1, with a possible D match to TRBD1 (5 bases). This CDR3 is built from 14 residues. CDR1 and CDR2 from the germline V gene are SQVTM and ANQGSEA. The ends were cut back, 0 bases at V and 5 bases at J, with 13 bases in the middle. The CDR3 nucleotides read TGCAGCGTTGAAGATGGTTACGGGGCGACTGAAGCTTTCTTT. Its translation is CSVEDGYGATEAFF.

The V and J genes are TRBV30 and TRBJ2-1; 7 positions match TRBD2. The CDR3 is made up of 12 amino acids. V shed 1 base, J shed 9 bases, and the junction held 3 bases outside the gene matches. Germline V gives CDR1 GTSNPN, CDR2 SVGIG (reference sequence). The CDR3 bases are TGTGCCTGGAGTGCCCGGGGGGTTGAGCAGTTCTTC. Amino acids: CAWSARGVEQFF.

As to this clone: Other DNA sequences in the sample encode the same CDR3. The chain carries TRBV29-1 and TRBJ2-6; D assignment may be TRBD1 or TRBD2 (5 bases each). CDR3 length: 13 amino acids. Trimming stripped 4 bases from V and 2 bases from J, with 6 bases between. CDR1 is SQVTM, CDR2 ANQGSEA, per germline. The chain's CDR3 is CSVVGAGANVLTF. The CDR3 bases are TGCAGCGTTGTGGGGGCTGGGGCCAACGTCCTGACTTTC.

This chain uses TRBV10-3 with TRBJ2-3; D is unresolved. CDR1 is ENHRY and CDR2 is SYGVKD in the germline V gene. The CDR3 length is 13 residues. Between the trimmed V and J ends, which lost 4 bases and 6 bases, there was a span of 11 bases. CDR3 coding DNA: TGTGCCATCAGTGCAGAAAAGTGGGATACGCAGTATTTT. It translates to CAISAEKWDTQYF.

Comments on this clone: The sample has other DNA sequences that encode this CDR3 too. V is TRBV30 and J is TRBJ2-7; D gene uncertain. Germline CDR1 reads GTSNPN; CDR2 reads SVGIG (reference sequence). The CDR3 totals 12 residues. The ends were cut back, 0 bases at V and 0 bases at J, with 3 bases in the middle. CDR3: CAWSVSSYEQYF. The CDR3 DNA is TGTGCCTGGAGTGTATCCTCCTACGAGCAGTACTTC.

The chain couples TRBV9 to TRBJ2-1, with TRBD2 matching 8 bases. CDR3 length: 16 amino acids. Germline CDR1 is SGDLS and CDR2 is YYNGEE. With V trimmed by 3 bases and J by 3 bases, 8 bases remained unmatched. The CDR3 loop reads CASSASGRGDYNEQFF. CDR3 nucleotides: TGTGCCAGCAGCGCCTCGGGGCGGGGGGACTACAATGAGCAGTTCTTC.

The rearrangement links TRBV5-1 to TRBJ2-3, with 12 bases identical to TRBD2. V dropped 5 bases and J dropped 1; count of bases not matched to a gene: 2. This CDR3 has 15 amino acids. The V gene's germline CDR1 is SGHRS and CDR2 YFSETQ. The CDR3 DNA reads TGCGCCAGCAGGAGGACTAGCGGGGGCACAGATACGCAGTATTTT. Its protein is CASRRTSGGTDTQYF.

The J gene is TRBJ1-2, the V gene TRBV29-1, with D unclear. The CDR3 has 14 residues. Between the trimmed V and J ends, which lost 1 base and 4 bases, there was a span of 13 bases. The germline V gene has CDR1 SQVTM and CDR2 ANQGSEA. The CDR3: CSVEGGENSYGYTF. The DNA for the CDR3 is TGCAGCGTTGAAGGGGGAGAAAACTCCTATGGCTACACCTTC.

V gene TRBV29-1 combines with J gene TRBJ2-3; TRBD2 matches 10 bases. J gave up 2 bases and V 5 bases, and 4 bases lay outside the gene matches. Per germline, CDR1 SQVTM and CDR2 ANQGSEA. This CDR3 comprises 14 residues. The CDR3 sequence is CSVPSGGITDTQYF. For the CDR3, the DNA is TGCAGCGTTCCTAGCGGGGGCATCACAGATACGCAGTATTTT.

In DNA form, the CDR3 reads TGTGCCAGTAGGAAAACGGGGGAAGAGACCCAGTACTTC. This translates into CASRKTGEETQYF. The chain employs TRBV19 and TRBJ2-5; D possibly corresponds to TRBD2 (6 bases). This CDR3 is 13 amino acids long. From germline, CDR1 is LNHDA and CDR2 SQIVND (reference sequence). V was shortened by 6 bases and J by 3 bases, with 11 bases between the two germline ends.

The chain's CDR3 is CASSRVGAAHNSPLHF. CDR3 coding DNA: TGCGCCAGCAGCCGAGTGGGGGCTGCCCATAATTCACCCCTCCACTTT. The rearrangement uses TRBV5-1 and TRBJ1-6; tentative D call: TRBD1 (6 bases). Germline CDR1 is SGHRS and CDR2 is YFSETQ. CDR3 size: 16 residues. Deletions cut 4 bases from V and 5 bases from J, with 16 bases between.

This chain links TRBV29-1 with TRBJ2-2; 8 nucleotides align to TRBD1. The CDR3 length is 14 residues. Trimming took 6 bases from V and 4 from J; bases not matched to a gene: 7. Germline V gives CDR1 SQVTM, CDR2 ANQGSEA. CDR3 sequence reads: CSVKGQGATGELFF. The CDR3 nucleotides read TGCAGCGTAAAAGGACAGGGAGCCACCGGGGAGCTGTTTTTT.

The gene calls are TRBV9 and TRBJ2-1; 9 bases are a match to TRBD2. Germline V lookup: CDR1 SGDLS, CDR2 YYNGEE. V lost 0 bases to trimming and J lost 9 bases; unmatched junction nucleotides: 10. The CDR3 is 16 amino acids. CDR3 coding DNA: TGTGCCAGCAGCGTAGGGGGACTAGCCACAGGCGGTGAGCAGTTCTTC. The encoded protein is CASSVGGLATGGEQFF.